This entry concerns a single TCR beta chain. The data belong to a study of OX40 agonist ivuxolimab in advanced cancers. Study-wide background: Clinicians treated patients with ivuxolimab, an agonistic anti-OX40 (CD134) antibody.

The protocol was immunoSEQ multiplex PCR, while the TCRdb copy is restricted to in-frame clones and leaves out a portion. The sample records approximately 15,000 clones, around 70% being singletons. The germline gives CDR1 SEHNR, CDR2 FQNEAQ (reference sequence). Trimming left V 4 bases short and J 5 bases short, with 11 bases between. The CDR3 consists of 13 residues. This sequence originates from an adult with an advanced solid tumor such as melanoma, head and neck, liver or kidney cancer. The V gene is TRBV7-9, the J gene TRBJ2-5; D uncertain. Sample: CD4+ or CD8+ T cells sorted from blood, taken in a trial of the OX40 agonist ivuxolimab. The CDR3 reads CASSSRDGETQYF. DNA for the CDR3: TGTGCCAGCAGCTCCCGAGACGGGGAGACCCAGTACTTC.